This T cell receptor (beta chain) was sequenced in a study of blood T cell repertoires in COVID-19. Study-wide background: T cells, B-cell-depleted T cells, or PBMCs provided the cDNA or gDNA that served as material.

Seattle enrolled patients during active infection and tracked them longitudinally. Germline assignment: CDR1 MNHEY and CDR2 SVGAGI. Germline trimming cut 9 bases from V and 7 bases from J; bases unmatched to any gene: 10. CDR3 length: 13 amino acids. Original analysis: Amplification of reference gene primers provided the estimated nucleated cell counts. Generated by immunoSEQ multiplex PCR, the TCRdb table keeps only in-frame clones and is missing some. Clonal size and the V and J genes are those of that table, whereas D and trimming came from the DNA. The data hold 250,000 or so clones, with 90% observed a single time.

The source of this sequence is an older woman with COVID-19, enrolled during active disease. The sequencing input was peripheral blood. The rearrangement uses TRBV6-5 and TRBJ1-2; 8 bases map to TRBD1. This CDR3 is CASRSRGLGGYTF. CDR3 bases: TGTGCCAGTAGAAGCAGGGGGCTAGGTGGCTACACCTTC.